The 20 T cell receptor beta chains below were found in one sample sequenced in a study of blood T cell repertoires in COVID-19. Here immunoSEQ multiplex PCR was the method, and the copy in TCRdb shows in-frame clones only, minus some. The data hold 210,000 or so clones, with 86% observed a single time. Sample: PBMCs or T cells enriched from blood (not recorded which). Receptors originate from a woman between 50 and 59 years old in a cohort exposed to, infected with or recovered from COVID-19 (not recorded which).

In nucleotides, the CDR3 is TGTGCCAGCAGCTTAGCCTATCTCCAATTAATGCAAGAGACCCAGTACTTC. This translates into CASSLAYLQLMQETQYF. V gene TRBV7-2 combines with J gene TRBJ2-5; no clear D gene. The CDR3 sequence is 17 residues long. Germline loops: CDR1 SGHTA, CDR2 FQGNSA. Trimming took off 0 bases at V and 2 bases at J, with 16 bases between the two ends.

This sequence joins TRBV4-1 and TRBJ1-2; D possibly corresponds to TRBD1 (6 bases). Trimming shortened V by 3 bases and J by 3 bases, and 17 bases separated the two germline ends. From germline, CDR1 is MGHRA and CDR2 YSYEKL. This CDR3 is 16 amino acids long. This CDR3 is CASSQDLTGPYYGYTF. CDR3 DNA sequence: TGCGCCAGCAGCCAGGACCTTACAGGGCCATACTATGGCTACACCTTC.

The chain couples TRBV19 to TRBJ2-1; 7 bases map to TRBD1. Germline CDR1 is LNHDA and CDR2 is SQIVND (reference sequence). The V and J ends lost 5 bases and 5 bases, in that order; junction bases with no gene match: 3. CDR3 length: 13 amino acids. CDR3 DNA: TGTGCCAGTAGTTGGGACAGCCACAATGAGCAGTTCTTC. It is translated as CASSWDSHNEQFF.

The rearrangement uses TRBV5-1 and TRBJ2-7; D is undetermined. The CDR3 totals 12 residues. V lost 2 bases, J lost 5 bases, and 8 bases lay in between. Germline V gene lookup returns CDR1 SGHRS and CDR2 YFSETQ. The CDR3 DNA follows: TGCGCCAGCAGCTTCAGTGGCCACGAGCAGTACTTC. This translates into CASSFSGHEQYF.

This clone has a handful of counts. The rearrangement links TRBV6-9 to TRBJ1-6; D not resolved. Per germline, CDR1 MNHGY and CDR2 SVAAGI. The V end lost 4 bases, the J end lost 4 bases, and 17 bases lay between the germline ends. The length of the CDR3 is 17 residues. The CDR3 bases are TGTGCCAGCAGTTCACCTGGGCGGGGAAGTTATAATTCACCCCTCCACTTT. As protein: CASSSPGRGSYNSPLHF.

The gene calls are TRBV28 and TRBJ1-5; TRBD1 aligns across 10 bases. J gave up 5 bases and V 9 bases, and 4 bases lay outside the gene matches. The germline V gene has CDR1 MDHEN and CDR2 SYDVKM. The CDR3 covers 13 residues. CDR3 DNA sequence: TGTGCCAGTGTGACAGGGGGCTATCAGCCCCAGCATTTT. Its protein is CASVTGGYQPQHF. The full variable domain, in which reference TRBV28 and TRBJ1-5 provide the parts outside the CDR3, is DVKVTQSSRYLVKRTGEKVFLECVQDMDHENMFWYRQDPGLGLRLIYFSYDVKMKEKGDIPEGYSVSREKKERFSLILESASTNQTSMYLCASVTGGYQPQHFGDGTRLSIL.

The chain has TRBV5-1 and TRBJ1-2, with 8 bases that match TRBD1. The trim removed 3 bases at V and 6 bases at J, leaving 4 bases unmatched. Germline CDR1 reads SGHRS; CDR2 reads YFSETQ. The CDR3 consists of 13 residues. The DNA of the CDR3 is TGCGCCAGCAGCTCAGGGGGCCGGGATGGCTACACCTTC. Translation: CASSSGGRDGYTF.

This chain uses TRBV5-4 with TRBJ1-1; D is perhaps TRBD1 (6 bases). V gave up 5 bases and J gave up 1 base, with 15 bases separating them. Germline CDR1 is SGHNT and CDR2 is YYREEE (reference sequence). This CDR3 is built from 15 residues. The CDR3 loop reads CASRGSGGANTEAFF. The CDR3 region has the DNA TGTGCCAGCAGGGGAAGCGGGGGGGCGAACACTGAAGCTTTCTTT.

This chain links TRBV4-3 with TRBJ1-3, with D unresolved. The CDR3 spans 17 residues. V lost 0 bases, J lost 0 bases, and 12 bases lay in between. Per the germline V gene, CDR1 is LGHNA and CDR2 is YSLEER. CDR3 in DNA: TGCGCCAGCAGCCAAGATTTTCCAGGCAGCTCTGGAAACACCATATATTTT. It is translated as CASSQDFPGSSGNTIYF.

The rearrangement links TRBV11-2 to TRBJ2-1; D is perhaps TRBD1 (5 bases). Trimming took off 3 bases at V and 7 bases at J, with 10 bases between the two ends. CDR3 length: 13 amino acids. Germline CDR1 and CDR2: SGHAT and FQNNGV. The CDR3 sequence is CASSLEAGNEQFF. In DNA, the CDR3 is TGTGCCAGCAGCTTGGAAGCAGGGAATGAGCAGTTCTTC.

The chain is built from TRBV4-3 and TRBJ2-2, with a weak D call TRBD2 (5 bases). The V gene's germline CDR1 is LGHNA and CDR2 YSLEER. CDR3 length equals 17 residues. V was shortened by 0 bases and J by 5 bases, with 16 bases between the two germline ends. The chain's CDR3 is CASSQEGRSLRTGELFF. In nucleotides, the CDR3 is TGCGCCAGCAGCCAAGAGGGGAGAAGTTTAAGAACCGGGGAGCTGTTTTTT.

This clone was recorded only once. The rearrangement uses TRBV3-1 (or the pseudogene TRBV3-2) and TRBJ2-5, with TRBD1 matching 8 bases. V trimming: 5 bases; J trimming: 4 bases; junction bases outside the gene matches: 6. Per germline, CDR1 LGHDT and CDR2 YNNKEL (reference sequence). The length of the CDR3 is 14 residues. As DNA, the CDR3 is TGTGCCAGCAGCTCAGGGGGCCTCCGAGAGACCCAGTACTTC. Translation: CASSSGGLRETQYF.

V is TRBV5-4 and J is TRBJ2-2; no clear D. The germline V gene encodes CDR1 SGHNT and CDR2 YYREEE (reference sequence). The CDR3 loop spans 16 amino acids. V was clipped by 0 bases and J by 6 bases, with 15 bases between them. Here the CDR3 reads CASSLETTAVAGELFF. CDR3 in DNA: TGTGCCAGCAGCTTGGAAACCACGGCGGTAGCCGGGGAGCTGTTTTTT. Variable domain in full (rest from reference TRBV5-4 and TRBJ2-2): ETGVTQSPTHLIKTRGQQVTLRCSSQSGHNTVSWYQQALGQGPQFIFQYYREEENGRGNFPPRFSGLQFPNYSSELNVNALELDDSALYLCASSLETTAVAGELFFGEGSRLTVL.

The V call is TRBV7-9, the J call TRBJ2-2; 11 bases line up with TRBD2. CDR1 is SEHNR, CDR2 FQNEAQ, per germline (reference sequence). The CDR3 is made up of 14 amino acids. J was trimmed by 3 bases and V by 6 bases; bases with no gene match: 0. The CDR3 sequence: CASRLAGDTGELFF. The CDR3 nucleotides read TGTGCCAGCAGACTAGCGGGGGACACCGGGGAGCTGTTTTTT.

The chain uses TRBV2 and TRBJ2-6; 10 positions match TRBD1. CDR1 and CDR2 (germline): SNHLY, FYNNEI. The CDR3 is made up of 18 amino acids. J lost 2 bases, V lost 7 bases, and 11 bases had no gene match. The chain's CDR3 is CASIRPGTGAPGANVLTF. CDR3 nucleotides: TGTGCCAGCATCAGACCCGGGACAGGGGCACCTGGGGCCAACGTCCTGACTTTC.

V gene TRBV4-3 combines with J gene TRBJ2-5, with D possibly matching TRBD2 (6 bases). Germline V CDR1 and CDR2: LGHNA, YSLEER. The CDR3 is 15 residues long. The V gene lost 1 base and the J gene lost 2 bases, with 11 bases spanning the gap. The CDR3 coding sequence is TGCGCCAGCAGCCAAGGGCGCCTAGCGCAAGAGACCCAGTACTTC. The encoded protein is CASSQGRLAQETQYF.

The V call is TRBV5-6, the J call TRBJ1-6; D call uncertain. Trimming removed 0 bases from V and 6 bases from J, with 4 bases in between. The CDR3 sequence is 13 residues long. CDR1 SGHDT and CDR2 YYEEEE come from the germline V gene. Here the CDR3 DNA reads TGTGCCAGCAGCTTGGGGCTTAATTCACCCCTCCACTTT. This encodes CASSLGLNSPLHF.

The rearrangement uses TRBV13 and TRBJ2-1; D is unresolved. The germline V gene has CDR1 PRHDT and CDR2 FYEKMQ (reference sequence). V was trimmed by 5 bases and J by 7 bases, leaving 9 bases between them. This CDR3 spans 12 amino acids. The CDR3 bases are TGTGCCAGCAGCAAAAGCCATAATGAGCAGTTCTTC. Translation gives CASSKSHNEQFF.

V usage is TRBV5-6 and J usage is TRBJ2-5; the D gene is possibly TRBD2 (5 bases). Germline V lookup: CDR1 SGHDT, CDR2 YYEEEE. The CDR3 has 16 amino acids. V was clipped by 6 bases and J by 5 bases, with 23 bases between them. CDR3 region: CASKLGPEQRGETQYF. The CDR3 DNA reads TGTGCCAGCAAGCTCGGACCAGAACAAAGAGGGGAGACCCAGTACTTC.

V and J are TRBV28 and TRBJ2-3; TRBD1 aligns across 8 bases. This CDR3 is built from 14 residues. Germline V lookup: CDR1 MDHEN, CDR2 SYDVKM. J gave up 7 bases and V 6 bases, and 9 bases lay outside the gene matches. CDR3 nucleotide sequence: TGTGCCAGCAGCCTACTCGGGGACAGGTATACGCAGTATTTT. Translated: CASSLLGDRYTQYF.